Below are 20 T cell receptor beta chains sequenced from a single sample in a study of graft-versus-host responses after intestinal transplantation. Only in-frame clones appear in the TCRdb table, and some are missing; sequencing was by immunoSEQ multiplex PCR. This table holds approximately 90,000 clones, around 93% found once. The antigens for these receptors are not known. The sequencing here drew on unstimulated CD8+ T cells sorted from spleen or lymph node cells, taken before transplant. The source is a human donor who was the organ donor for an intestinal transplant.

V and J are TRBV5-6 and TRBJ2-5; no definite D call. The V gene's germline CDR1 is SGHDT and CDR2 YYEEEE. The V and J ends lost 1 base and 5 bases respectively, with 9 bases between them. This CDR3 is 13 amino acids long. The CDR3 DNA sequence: TGTGCCAGCAGCTTGAGTGGTGGGGAGACCCAGTACTTC. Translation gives CASSLSGGETQYF.

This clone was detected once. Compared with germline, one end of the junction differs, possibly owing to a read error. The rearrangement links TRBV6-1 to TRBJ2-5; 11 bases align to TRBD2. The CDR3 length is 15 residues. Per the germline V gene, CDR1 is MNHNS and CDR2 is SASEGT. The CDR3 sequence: CASKEASGGQETQYF. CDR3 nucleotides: TGCGCCAGCAAGGAGGCTAGCGGGGGGCAAGAGACCCAGTACTTC.

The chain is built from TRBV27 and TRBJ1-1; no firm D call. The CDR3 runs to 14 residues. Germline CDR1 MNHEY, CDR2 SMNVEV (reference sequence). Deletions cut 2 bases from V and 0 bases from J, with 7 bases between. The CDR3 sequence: CASSLAGMNTEAFF. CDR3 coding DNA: TGTGCCAGCAGTTTAGCGGGGATGAACACTGAAGCTTTCTTT.

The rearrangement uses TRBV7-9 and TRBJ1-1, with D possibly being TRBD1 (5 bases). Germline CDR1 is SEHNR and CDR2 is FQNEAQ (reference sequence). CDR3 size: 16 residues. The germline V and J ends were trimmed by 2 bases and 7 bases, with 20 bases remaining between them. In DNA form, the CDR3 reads TGTGCCAGCAGCTTAATAGGAACAGGTCGGTGGGATGAAGCTTTCTTT. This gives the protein CASSLIGTGRWDEAFF.

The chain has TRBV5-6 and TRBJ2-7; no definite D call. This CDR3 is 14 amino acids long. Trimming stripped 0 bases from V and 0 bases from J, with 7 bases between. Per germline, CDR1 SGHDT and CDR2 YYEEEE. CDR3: CASSLVPDSYEQYF. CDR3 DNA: TGTGCCAGCAGCTTGGTCCCAGACTCCTACGAGCAGTACTTC.

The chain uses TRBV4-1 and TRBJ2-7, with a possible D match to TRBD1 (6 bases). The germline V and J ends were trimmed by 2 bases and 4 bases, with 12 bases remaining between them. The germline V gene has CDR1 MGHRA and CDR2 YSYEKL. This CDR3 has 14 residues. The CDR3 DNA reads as TGCGCCAGCAGCCAACTACTTCAGGGGTACGAGCAGTACTTC. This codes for CASSQLLQGYEQYF.

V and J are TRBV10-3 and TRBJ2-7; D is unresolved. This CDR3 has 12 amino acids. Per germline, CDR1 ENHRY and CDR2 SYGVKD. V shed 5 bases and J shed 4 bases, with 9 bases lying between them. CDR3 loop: CAISQEGYEQYF. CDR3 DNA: TGTGCCATCAGTCAGGAAGGATACGAGCAGTACTTC.

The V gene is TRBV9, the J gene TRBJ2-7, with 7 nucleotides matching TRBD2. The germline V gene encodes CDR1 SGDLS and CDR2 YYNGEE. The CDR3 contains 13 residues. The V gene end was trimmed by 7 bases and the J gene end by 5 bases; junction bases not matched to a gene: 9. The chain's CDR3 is CASGGSVSHEQYF. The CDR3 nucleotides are TGTGCCAGCGGCGGGAGTGTATCCCACGAGCAGTACTTC.

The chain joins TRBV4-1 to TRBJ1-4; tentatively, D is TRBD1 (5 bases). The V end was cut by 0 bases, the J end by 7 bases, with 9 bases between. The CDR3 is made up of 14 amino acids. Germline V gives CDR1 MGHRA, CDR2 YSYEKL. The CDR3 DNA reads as TGCGCCAGCAGCCAAGAGGGGGGGAGTGAAAAACTGTTTTTT. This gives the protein CASSQEGGSEKLFF.

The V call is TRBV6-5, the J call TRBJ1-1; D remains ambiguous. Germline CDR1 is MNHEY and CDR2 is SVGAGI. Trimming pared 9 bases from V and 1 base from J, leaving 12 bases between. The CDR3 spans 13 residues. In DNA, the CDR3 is TGTGCCAGTCGAGAGCGTCAGAACACTGAAGCTTTCTTT. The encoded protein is CASRERQNTEAFF.

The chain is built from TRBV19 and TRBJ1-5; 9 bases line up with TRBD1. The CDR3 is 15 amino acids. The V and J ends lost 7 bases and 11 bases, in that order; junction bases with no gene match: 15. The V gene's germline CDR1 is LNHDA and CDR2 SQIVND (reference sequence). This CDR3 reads CASKVETGGPLAQHF. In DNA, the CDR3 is TGTGCCAGTAAGGTGGAGACAGGGGGGCCCCTAGCCCAGCATTTT.

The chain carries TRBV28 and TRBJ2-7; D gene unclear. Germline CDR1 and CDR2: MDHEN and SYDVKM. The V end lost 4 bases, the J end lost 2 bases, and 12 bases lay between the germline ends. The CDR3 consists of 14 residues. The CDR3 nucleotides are TGTGCCAGCAGTTCCAGGATAACTCCCTACGAGCAGTACTTC. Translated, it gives CASSSRITPYEQYF.

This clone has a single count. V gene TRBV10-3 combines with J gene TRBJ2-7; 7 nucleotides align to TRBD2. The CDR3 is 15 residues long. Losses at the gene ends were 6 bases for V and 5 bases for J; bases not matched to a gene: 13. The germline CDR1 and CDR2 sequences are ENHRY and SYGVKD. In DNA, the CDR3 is TGTGCCATCAGGGATACGACTGGCGGGAGCAACGAGCAGTACTTC. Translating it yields CAIRDTTGGSNEQYF.

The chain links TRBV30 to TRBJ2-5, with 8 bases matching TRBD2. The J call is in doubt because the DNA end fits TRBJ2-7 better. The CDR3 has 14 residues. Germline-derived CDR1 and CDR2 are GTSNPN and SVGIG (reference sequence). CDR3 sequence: CAWRHSGGDYEQYF. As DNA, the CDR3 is TGTGCCTGGAGACACTCGGGAGGGGACTACGAGCAGTACTTC.

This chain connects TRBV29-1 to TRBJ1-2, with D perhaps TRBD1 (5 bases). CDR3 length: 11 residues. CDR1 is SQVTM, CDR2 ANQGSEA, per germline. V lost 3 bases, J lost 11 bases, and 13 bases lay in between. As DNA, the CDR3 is TGCAGCGTTGAGTGGGACGGGGGATACACCTTC. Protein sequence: CSVEWDGGYTF. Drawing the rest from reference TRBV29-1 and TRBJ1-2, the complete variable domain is SAVISQKPSRDICQRGTSLTIQCQVDSQVTMMFWYRQQPGQSLTLIATANQGSEATYESGFVIDKFPISRPNLTFSTLTVSNMSPEDSSIYLCSVEWDGGYTFGSGTRLTVV.

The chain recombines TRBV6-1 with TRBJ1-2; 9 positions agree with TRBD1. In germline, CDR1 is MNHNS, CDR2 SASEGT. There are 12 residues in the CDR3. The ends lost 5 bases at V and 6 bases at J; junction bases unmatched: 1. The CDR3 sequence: CASSRTGDGYTF. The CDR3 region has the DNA TGTGCCAGCAGTCGGACAGGGGATGGCTACACCTTC.

The CDR3 region is CASSVQGASTDTQYF. CDR3 DNA: TGTGCCAGCAGCGTTCAGGGGGCTAGCACAGATACGCAGTATTTT. The J gene is TRBJ2-3, the V gene TRBV9; TRBD1 matches at 8 bases. V gave up 2 bases and J gave up 0 bases; unmatched junction bases: 2. The CDR3 has 15 amino acids. The V gene's germline CDR1 is SGDLS and CDR2 YYNGEE.

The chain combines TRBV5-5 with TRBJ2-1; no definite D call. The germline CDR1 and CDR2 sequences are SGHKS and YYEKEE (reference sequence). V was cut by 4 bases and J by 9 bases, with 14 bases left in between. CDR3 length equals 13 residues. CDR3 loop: CASSAVSEVEQFF. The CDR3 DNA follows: TGTGCCAGCAGCGCTGTCTCCGAGGTTGAGCAGTTCTTC.

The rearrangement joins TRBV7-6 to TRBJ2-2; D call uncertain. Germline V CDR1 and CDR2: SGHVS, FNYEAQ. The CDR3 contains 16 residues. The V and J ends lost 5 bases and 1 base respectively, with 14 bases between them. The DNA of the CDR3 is TGTGCCAGCAGCGCGGATCCGGAATTGAACACCGGGGAGCTGTTTTTT. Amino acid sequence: CASSADPELNTGELFF. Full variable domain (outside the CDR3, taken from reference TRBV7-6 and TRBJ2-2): GAGVSQSPRYKVTKRGQDVALRCDPISGHVSLYWYRQALGQGPEFLTYFNYEAQQDKSGLPNDRFSAERPEGSISTLTIQRTEQRDSAMYRCASSADPELNTGELFFGEGSRLTVL.

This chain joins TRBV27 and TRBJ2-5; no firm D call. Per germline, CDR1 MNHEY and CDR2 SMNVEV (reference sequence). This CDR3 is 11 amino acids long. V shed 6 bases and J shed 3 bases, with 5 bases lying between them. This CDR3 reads CASSLEETQYF. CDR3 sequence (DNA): TGTGCCAGCAGCCTGGAAGAGACCCAGTACTTC.